Listed below are T cell receptor beta chains from one sample, sequenced in a study of blood T cell repertoires in COVID-19. Some clones are missing from TCRdb's copy, which holds only in-frame ones; the method was immunoSEQ multiplex PCR. The data show about 200,000 clones, roughly 80% seen once. Material for sequencing was peripheral blood. The receptor set was obtained from a human donor in a cohort sampled during active COVID-19. CDR3s include the opening cysteine and the closing phenylalanine or tryptophan. The D gene is left open where the match is weak. Expanded clones are given a class, and other clones once, few, many or no size at all.

J gene: TRBJ2-1; V gene: TRBV7-9; clone size: NA; D gene: TRBD1; CDR3 DNA: TGTGCCAGCAGCTCCCCTTATGGGACAGGGGTCAATGAGCAGTTCTTC; CDR3 protein: CASSSPYGTGVNEQFF
J gene: TRBJ2-7; V gene: TRBV7-9; clone size: NA; D gene: NA; CDR3 DNA: TGTGCCAGCAGCGGCGGAAGCGGCACGTACGAGCAGTACTTC; CDR3 protein: CASSGGSGTYEQYF
J gene: TRBJ2-2; V gene: TRBV24-1; clone size: NA; D gene: NA; CDR3 DNA: TGTGCCACCAGTGAGGGCAGGGACTACACCGGGGAGCTGTTTTTT; CDR3 protein: CATSEGRDYTGELFF
J gene: TRBJ1-2; V gene: TRBV19; clone size: NA; D gene: NA; CDR3 DNA: TGTGCCAGTAGTAATCCGGGGACTCCCGGCGACTATGGCTACACCTTC; CDR3 protein: CASSNPGTPGDYGYTF
J gene: TRBJ1-2; V gene: TRBV24-1; clone size: NA; D gene: NA; CDR3 DNA: TGTGCCACCAGTGATCCTGACAGGTTCGGCAACTATGGCTACACCTTC; CDR3 protein: CATSDPDRFGNYGYTF
J gene: TRBJ1-6; V gene: TRBV27; clone size: NA; D gene: TRBD1; CDR3 DNA: TGTGCCAGCAGAACCGACAGGGCCAGTTATAATTCACCCCTCCACTTT; CDR3 protein: CASRTDRASYNSPLHF
J gene: TRBJ1-6; V gene: TRBV5-1; clone size: NA; D gene: TRBD1; CDR3 DNA: TGCGCCAGCAGCTACCGGGACAGAAATTCACCCCTCCACTTT; CDR3 protein: CASSYRDRNSPLHF
J gene: TRBJ1-2; V gene: TRBV6-5; clone size: NA; D gene: TRBD1; CDR3 DNA: TGTGCCAGCAGAGTCCAGGGACAGCGATATGGCTACACCTTC; CDR3 protein: CASRVQGQRYGYTF
J gene: TRBJ2-3; V gene: TRBV6-5; clone size: NA; D gene: NA; CDR3 DNA: TGTGCCAGCAGTTACTCCGGGGACACAGATACGCAGTATTTT; CDR3 protein: CASSYSGDTDTQYF
J gene: TRBJ2-6; V gene: TRBV30; clone size: NA; D gene: TRBD1; CDR3 DNA: TGTGCCTGGGGGGACAGCTCATCTGGGGCCAACGTCCTGACTTTC; CDR3 protein: CAWGDSSSGANVLTF
J gene: TRBJ2-5; V gene: TRBV6-2/TRBV6-3; clone size: many; D gene: TRBD1; CDR3 DNA: TGTGCCAGCAGTTACTGGTTGGGTTGGGAAGGGGGCGATGAGACCCAGTACTTC; CDR3 protein: CASSYWLGWEGGDETQYF
J gene: TRBJ2-2; V gene: TRBV6-5; clone size: NA; D gene: TRBD1; CDR3 DNA: TGTGCCATCCGAGACAGGGGGACCGTCGGGGAGCTGTTTTTT; CDR3 protein: CAIRDRGTVGELFF
J gene: TRBJ2-2; V gene: TRBV13; clone size: NA; D gene: NA; CDR3 DNA: TGTGCCAGCAGCTTAGGCCGGGGAGGAGGGGAGCTGTTTTTT; CDR3 protein: CASSLGRGGGELFF
J gene: TRBJ2-3; V gene: TRBV7-8; clone size: NA; D gene: NA; CDR3 DNA: TGTGCCAGCAGCAATTGGATCGGGATCGAAGATACGCAGTATTTT; CDR3 protein: CASSNWIGIEDTQYF
J gene: TRBJ1-6; V gene: TRBV12-3/TRBV12-4; clone size: NA; D gene: NA; CDR3 DNA: TGTGCCAGCAGTTTTACTTATTCACCCCTCCACTTT; CDR3 protein: CASSFTYSPLHF
J gene: TRBJ2-3; V gene: TRBV11-2; clone size: NA; D gene: NA; CDR3 DNA: TGTGCCAGCAGCTTAGCCCCCATTGCAGATACGCAGTATTTT; CDR3 protein: CASSLAPIADTQYF
J gene: TRBJ2-7; V gene: TRBV7-2; clone size: NA; D gene: TRBD1; CDR3 DNA: TGTGCCAGCAGCTTAGGGGGACAGATCAATCCTTACGAGCAGTACTTC; CDR3 protein: CASSLGGQINPYEQYF
J gene: TRBJ2-3; V gene: TRBV5-5; clone size: NA; D gene: TRBD2; CDR3 DNA: TGTGCCAGCAGCTTGGGAGCGGGGTTTCCAGATACGCAGTATTTT; CDR3 protein: CASSLGAGFPDTQYF
J gene: TRBJ1-4; V gene: TRBV5-5; clone size: NA; D gene: NA; CDR3 DNA: TGTGCCAGCAGCCCCGGGGGGGGGCAAACTAATGAAAAACTGTTTTTT; CDR3 protein: CASSPGGGQTNEKLFF
J gene: TRBJ1-1; V gene: TRBV5-1; clone size: NA; D gene: NA; CDR3 DNA: TGCGCCAGCAGCTTGGAGAACAGGGTTGCGAACACTGAAGCTTTCTTT; CDR3 protein: CASSLENRVANTEAFF
J gene: TRBJ2-3; V gene: TRBV19; clone size: NA; D gene: TRBD2; CDR3 DNA: TGTGCCAGTAGGAGCGGGGGAGGCACAGATACGCAGTATTTT; CDR3 protein: CASRSGGGTDTQYF
J gene: TRBJ1-1; V gene: TRBV30; clone size: NA; D gene: NA; CDR3 DNA: TGTGCCTGGAGGTGGGGCAGGGTAAAGACTGAAGCTTTCTTT; CDR3 protein: CAWRWGRVKTEAFF
J gene: TRBJ1-3; V gene: TRBV21-1; clone size: many; D gene: NA; CDR3 DNA: TGTGCCGCCCAATCACGCGGGGTTTCAGGAAACACCATATATTTT; CDR3 protein: CAAQSRGVSGNTIYF
J gene: TRBJ2-5; V gene: TRBV20-1; clone size: once; D gene: NA; CDR3 DNA: TGCAGTGCTCCGATAGAAGAGACCCAGTACTTC; CDR3 protein: CSAPIEETQYF
J gene: TRBJ2-5; V gene: TRBV28; clone size: few; D gene: TRBD2; CDR3 DNA: TGTGCCAGCAGCGCGGCGGGGGGACGGGCCCAGTACTTC; CDR3 protein: CASSAAGGRAQYF
J gene: TRBJ2-1; V gene: TRBV12-3/TRBV12-4; clone size: NA; D gene: NA; CDR3 DNA: TGTGCCAGCAGTGCCGACAGTGTGGGTGAGCAGTTCTTC; CDR3 protein: CASSADSVGEQFF
J gene: TRBJ1-1; V gene: TRBV13; clone size: NA; D gene: NA; CDR3 DNA: TGTGCCAGCAGCCCCGACAGTCCGAACACTGAAGCTTTCTTT; CDR3 protein: CASSPDSPNTEAFF
J gene: TRBJ1-2; V gene: TRBV5-1; clone size: NA; D gene: NA; CDR3 DNA: TGCGCCACCACTACAGGGTCCCCTAACTATGGCTACACCTTC; CDR3 protein: CATTTGSPNYGYTF
J gene: TRBJ2-5; V gene: TRBV11-2; clone size: NA; D gene: TRBD1; CDR3 DNA: TGTGCCAGCAGCCCAGGGGGCCGCCAAGAGACCCAGTACTTC; CDR3 protein: CASSPGGRQETQYF
J gene: TRBJ1-5; V gene: TRBV2; clone size: NA; D gene: NA; CDR3 DNA: TGTGCCAGCAGTACTCAACAGGGACCCCAGCATTTT; CDR3 protein: CASSTQQGPQHF
J gene: TRBJ2-6; V gene: TRBV7-6; clone size: NA; D gene: NA; CDR3 DNA: TGTGCCAGCAGCTTATTTTCAGGGTATATCTCTGGGGCCAACGTCCTGACTTTC; CDR3 protein: CASSLFSGYISGANVLTF
J gene: TRBJ2-1; V gene: TRBV2; clone size: NA; D gene: TRBD1; CDR3 DNA: TGTGCCAGCAGCCGACAGGGGTGGACCAATGAGCAGTTCTTC; CDR3 protein: CASSRQGWTNEQFF
J gene: TRBJ2-5; V gene: TRBV7-9; clone size: NA; D gene: NA; CDR3 DNA: TGTGCCAGCAGCCGCGGAGGGTCCCAAGAGACCCAGTACTTC; CDR3 protein: CASSRGGSQETQYF
J gene: TRBJ1-3; V gene: TRBV7-9; clone size: NA; D gene: TRBD1; CDR3 DNA: TGTGCCAGCAGTAGAAACGGGGACAGCTTAAACACCATATATTTT; CDR3 protein: CASSRNGDSLNTIYF
J gene: TRBJ2-7; V gene: TRBV11-2; clone size: NA; D gene: TRBD2; CDR3 DNA: TGTGCCAGCAGCTTAGTGGTCGCGGGGGCCTACGAGCAGTACTTC; CDR3 protein: CASSLVVAGAYEQYF
J gene: TRBJ2-3; V gene: TRBV20-1; clone size: NA; D gene: TRBD2; CDR3 DNA: TGCAGTGCTAGTGAACTAGCGACTAGCACAGATACGCAGTATTTT; CDR3 protein: CSASELATSTDTQYF
J gene: TRBJ2-7; V gene: TRBV4-1; clone size: NA; D gene: TRBD2; CDR3 DNA: TGCGCCAGCAGCCAGGGACTAGCGGGGATCTACGAGCAGTACTTC; CDR3 protein: CASSQGLAGIYEQYF
J gene: TRBJ2-7; V gene: TRBV19; clone size: NA; D gene: TRBD2; CDR3 DNA: TGTGCCAGTAGTATCTTCGATAGCGGGAGGGGTTACGAGCAGTACTTC; CDR3 protein: CASSIFDSGRGYEQYF
J gene: TRBJ1-6; V gene: TRBV5-6; clone size: NA; D gene: NA; CDR3 DNA: TGTGCCAGCAGCTTGCCTTCCTATAATTCACCCCTCCACTTT; CDR3 protein: CASSLPSYNSPLHF
J gene: TRBJ1-4; V gene: TRBV29-1; clone size: many; D gene: NA; CDR3 DNA: TGCAGCGCATTGACAGGCACTAATGAAAAACTGTTTTTT; CDR3 protein: CSALTGTNEKLFF
J gene: TRBJ2-3; V gene: TRBV6-5; clone size: NA; D gene: NA; CDR3 DNA: TGTGCCAGCAGAAAATACTCCTTATCAGATACGCAGTATTTT; CDR3 protein: CASRKYSLSDTQYF
J gene: TRBJ2-1; V gene: TRBV9; clone size: NA; D gene: TRBD1; CDR3 DNA: TGTGCCAGCAGCGTCTGGACAGGGGATGAGCAGTTCTTC; CDR3 protein: CASSVWTGDEQFF
J gene: TRBJ2-7; V gene: TRBV29-1; clone size: once; D gene: NA; CDR3 DNA: TGCAGCCAATTCCGATCGGTCTCCTACGAGCAGTACTTC; CDR3 protein: CSQFRSVSYEQYF
J gene: TRBJ1-4; V gene: TRBV2; clone size: NA; D gene: NA; CDR3 DNA: TGTGCCAGCAGGACAGATCTTAATGAAAAACTGTTTTTT; CDR3 protein: CASRTDLNEKLFF
J gene: TRBJ2-3; V gene: TRBV9; clone size: NA; D gene: NA; CDR3 DNA: TGTGCCAGCAGCCCACTCAGGTTGGATACGCAGTATTTT; CDR3 protein: CASSPLRLDTQYF